This TCR beta chain was identified during a study of shared clonotypes between healthy human individuals. On the study more broadly: Contributing individuals were two females and a few males aged 18 to 49.

About this clone: Its antigen remains unknown. The sample holds other DNA sequences that translate to the same CDR3.

Between the trimmed V and J ends, which lost 3 bases and 3 bases, there was a span of 12 bases. CDR1 and CDR2 from the germline V gene are GTSNPN and SVGIG (reference sequence). The CDR3 contains 13 residues. Naive CD8 isolation took CD45RO-negative cells positively selected for CCR7 and excluded terminally differentiated effector memory CD45RA+ cells. General study points: Compared with memory subsets, naive subsets generally had larger estimated richness. Non-shared clonotypes showed lower generation probabilities than clonotypes common to all four donors. The represented genetic and exposure-history diversity was limited by the small number of donors.

Data came from immunoSEQ multiplex PCR; TCRdb stores just in-frame clones and leaves some out. The sample records millions of clones, approximately 95% being singletons. The sample consisted of naive CD8+ T cells sorted from blood. The chain employs TRBV30 and TRBJ2-7; D perhaps matches TRBD2 (6 bases). The sequence derives from a man aged 18 to 30 in good health. DNA for the CDR3: TGTGCCTGGAGCCCAGGGACTGGCTACGAGCAGTACTTC. It codes for CAWSPGTGYEQYF.